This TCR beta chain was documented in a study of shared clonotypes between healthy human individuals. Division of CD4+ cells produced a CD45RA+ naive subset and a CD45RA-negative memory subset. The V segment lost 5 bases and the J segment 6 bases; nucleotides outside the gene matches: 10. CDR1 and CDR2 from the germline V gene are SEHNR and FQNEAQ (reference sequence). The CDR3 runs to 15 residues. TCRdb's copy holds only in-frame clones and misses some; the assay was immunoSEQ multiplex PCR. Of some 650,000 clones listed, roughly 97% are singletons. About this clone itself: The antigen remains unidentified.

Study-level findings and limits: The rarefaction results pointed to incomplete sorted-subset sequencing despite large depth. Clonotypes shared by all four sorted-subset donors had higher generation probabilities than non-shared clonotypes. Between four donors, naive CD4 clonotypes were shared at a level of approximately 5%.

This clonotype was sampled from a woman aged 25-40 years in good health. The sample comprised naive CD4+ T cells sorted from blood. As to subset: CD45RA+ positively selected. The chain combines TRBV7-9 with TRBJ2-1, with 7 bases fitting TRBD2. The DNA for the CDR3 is TGTGCCAGCAGCCCCCTATTATTAGCGGGCAATGAGCAGTTCTTC. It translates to CASSPLLLAGNEQFF.